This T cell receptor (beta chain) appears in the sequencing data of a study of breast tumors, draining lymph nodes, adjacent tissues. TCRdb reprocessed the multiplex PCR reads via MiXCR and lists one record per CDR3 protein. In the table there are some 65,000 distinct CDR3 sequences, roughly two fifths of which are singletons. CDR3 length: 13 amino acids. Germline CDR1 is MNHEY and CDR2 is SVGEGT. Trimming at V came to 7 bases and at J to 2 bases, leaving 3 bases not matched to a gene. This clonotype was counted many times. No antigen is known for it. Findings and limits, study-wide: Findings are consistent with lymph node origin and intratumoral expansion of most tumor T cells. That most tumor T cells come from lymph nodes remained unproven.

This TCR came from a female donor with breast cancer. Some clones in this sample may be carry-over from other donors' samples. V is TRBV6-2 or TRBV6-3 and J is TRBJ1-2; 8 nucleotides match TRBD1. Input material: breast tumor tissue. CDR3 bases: TGTGCCAGCAAAAGGACAGGGAACTATGGCTACACCTTC. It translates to CASKRTGNYGYTF.